This T cell receptor beta chain was captured by sequencing in a study of resident and recirculating memory T cells in vitiligo. Across the study: No cells were sorted; samples were homogenized just before genomic DNA extraction.

Germline V gives CDR1 SEHNR, CDR2 FQNEAQ (reference sequence). V lost 5 bases and J lost 1; bases outside the gene matches: 13. This CDR3 is 17 amino acids long. This clone has just one count. Here immunoSEQ multiplex PCR was the method, and the copy in TCRdb shows in-frame clones only, minus some. The sample records roughly 80,000 clones, about 91% being singletons. This receptor was taken from a male donor with vitiligo. The chain has TRBV7-9 and TRBJ2-7, with 8 bases lining up with TRBD1. Material for sequencing was blood. CDR3 protein: CASSPRKIGQGSYEQYF. The DNA for the CDR3 is TGTGCCAGCAGCCCAAGAAAGATAGGACAGGGTTCCTACGAGCAGTACTTC.